Sequencing of this T cell receptor (beta chain) was carried out in a study of T cells in Graves' hyperthyroidism and ophthalmopathy. Study observations and caveats: Most thyroid clonotypes expanded above 0.001 appeared in blood too. Through a model of 13 V-J features, ophthalmopathy was separated from stable hyperthyroidism.

Per the germline V gene, CDR1 is LNHDA and CDR2 is SQIVND (reference sequence). There are 15 residues in the CDR3. V trimming: 5 bases; J trimming: 3 bases; junction bases outside the gene matches: 7. Notes on this clonotype: Its antigen is not known.

Regions amplified from RNA transcripts were the TCR beta CDR3 regions. The HTBI primer set drove a first-round RT-PCR of the TCR CDR3. TCRdb reprocessed the multiplex PCR reads with MiXCR, giving one entry per CDR3 protein. This table holds around 760,000 distinct CDR3 sequences, about 35% found once. Uncontrolled infections, other autoimmune diseases, pregnancy or lactation led to exclusion of patients. Diagnosis rested on symptoms, serum thyroxine and TRAb, thyroid ultrasound, and orbital computed tomography. This clonotype originated in a woman between 35 and 50 years old with Graves' hyperthyroidism. The sequenced material came from blood. The rearrangement joins TRBV19 to TRBJ1-1; 9 bases agree with TRBD1. For the CDR3, the DNA is TGTGCCAGTAGTGTTGGGACAGGGAAGGACACTGAAGCTTTCTTT. Translated, it gives CASSVGTGKDTEAFF.